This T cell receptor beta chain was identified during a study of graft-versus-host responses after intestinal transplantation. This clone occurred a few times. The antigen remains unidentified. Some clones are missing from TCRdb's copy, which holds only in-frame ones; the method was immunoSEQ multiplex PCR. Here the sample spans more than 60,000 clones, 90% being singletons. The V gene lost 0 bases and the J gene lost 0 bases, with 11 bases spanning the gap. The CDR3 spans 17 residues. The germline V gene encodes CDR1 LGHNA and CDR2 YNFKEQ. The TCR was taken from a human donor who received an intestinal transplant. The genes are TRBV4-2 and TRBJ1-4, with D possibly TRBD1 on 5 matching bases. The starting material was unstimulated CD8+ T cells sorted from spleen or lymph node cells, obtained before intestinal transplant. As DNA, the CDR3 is TGTGCCAGCAGCCAAGATGACAGAGTTGCAACTAATGAAAAACTGTTTTTT. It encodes CASSQDDRVATNEKLFF.